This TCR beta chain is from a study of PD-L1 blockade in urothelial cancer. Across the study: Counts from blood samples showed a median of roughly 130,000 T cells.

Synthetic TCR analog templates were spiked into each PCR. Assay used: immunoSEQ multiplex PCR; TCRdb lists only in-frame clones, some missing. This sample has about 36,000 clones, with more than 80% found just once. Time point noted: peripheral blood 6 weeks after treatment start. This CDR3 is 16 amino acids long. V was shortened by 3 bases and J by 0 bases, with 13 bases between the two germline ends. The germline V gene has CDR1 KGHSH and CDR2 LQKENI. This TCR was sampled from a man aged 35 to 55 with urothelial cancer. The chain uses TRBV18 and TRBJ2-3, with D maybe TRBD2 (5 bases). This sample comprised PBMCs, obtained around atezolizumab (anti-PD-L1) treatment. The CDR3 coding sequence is TGTGCCAGCTCACCCATCGAGGGCGCTAGCACAGATACGCAGTATTTT. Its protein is CASSPIEGASTDTQYF.